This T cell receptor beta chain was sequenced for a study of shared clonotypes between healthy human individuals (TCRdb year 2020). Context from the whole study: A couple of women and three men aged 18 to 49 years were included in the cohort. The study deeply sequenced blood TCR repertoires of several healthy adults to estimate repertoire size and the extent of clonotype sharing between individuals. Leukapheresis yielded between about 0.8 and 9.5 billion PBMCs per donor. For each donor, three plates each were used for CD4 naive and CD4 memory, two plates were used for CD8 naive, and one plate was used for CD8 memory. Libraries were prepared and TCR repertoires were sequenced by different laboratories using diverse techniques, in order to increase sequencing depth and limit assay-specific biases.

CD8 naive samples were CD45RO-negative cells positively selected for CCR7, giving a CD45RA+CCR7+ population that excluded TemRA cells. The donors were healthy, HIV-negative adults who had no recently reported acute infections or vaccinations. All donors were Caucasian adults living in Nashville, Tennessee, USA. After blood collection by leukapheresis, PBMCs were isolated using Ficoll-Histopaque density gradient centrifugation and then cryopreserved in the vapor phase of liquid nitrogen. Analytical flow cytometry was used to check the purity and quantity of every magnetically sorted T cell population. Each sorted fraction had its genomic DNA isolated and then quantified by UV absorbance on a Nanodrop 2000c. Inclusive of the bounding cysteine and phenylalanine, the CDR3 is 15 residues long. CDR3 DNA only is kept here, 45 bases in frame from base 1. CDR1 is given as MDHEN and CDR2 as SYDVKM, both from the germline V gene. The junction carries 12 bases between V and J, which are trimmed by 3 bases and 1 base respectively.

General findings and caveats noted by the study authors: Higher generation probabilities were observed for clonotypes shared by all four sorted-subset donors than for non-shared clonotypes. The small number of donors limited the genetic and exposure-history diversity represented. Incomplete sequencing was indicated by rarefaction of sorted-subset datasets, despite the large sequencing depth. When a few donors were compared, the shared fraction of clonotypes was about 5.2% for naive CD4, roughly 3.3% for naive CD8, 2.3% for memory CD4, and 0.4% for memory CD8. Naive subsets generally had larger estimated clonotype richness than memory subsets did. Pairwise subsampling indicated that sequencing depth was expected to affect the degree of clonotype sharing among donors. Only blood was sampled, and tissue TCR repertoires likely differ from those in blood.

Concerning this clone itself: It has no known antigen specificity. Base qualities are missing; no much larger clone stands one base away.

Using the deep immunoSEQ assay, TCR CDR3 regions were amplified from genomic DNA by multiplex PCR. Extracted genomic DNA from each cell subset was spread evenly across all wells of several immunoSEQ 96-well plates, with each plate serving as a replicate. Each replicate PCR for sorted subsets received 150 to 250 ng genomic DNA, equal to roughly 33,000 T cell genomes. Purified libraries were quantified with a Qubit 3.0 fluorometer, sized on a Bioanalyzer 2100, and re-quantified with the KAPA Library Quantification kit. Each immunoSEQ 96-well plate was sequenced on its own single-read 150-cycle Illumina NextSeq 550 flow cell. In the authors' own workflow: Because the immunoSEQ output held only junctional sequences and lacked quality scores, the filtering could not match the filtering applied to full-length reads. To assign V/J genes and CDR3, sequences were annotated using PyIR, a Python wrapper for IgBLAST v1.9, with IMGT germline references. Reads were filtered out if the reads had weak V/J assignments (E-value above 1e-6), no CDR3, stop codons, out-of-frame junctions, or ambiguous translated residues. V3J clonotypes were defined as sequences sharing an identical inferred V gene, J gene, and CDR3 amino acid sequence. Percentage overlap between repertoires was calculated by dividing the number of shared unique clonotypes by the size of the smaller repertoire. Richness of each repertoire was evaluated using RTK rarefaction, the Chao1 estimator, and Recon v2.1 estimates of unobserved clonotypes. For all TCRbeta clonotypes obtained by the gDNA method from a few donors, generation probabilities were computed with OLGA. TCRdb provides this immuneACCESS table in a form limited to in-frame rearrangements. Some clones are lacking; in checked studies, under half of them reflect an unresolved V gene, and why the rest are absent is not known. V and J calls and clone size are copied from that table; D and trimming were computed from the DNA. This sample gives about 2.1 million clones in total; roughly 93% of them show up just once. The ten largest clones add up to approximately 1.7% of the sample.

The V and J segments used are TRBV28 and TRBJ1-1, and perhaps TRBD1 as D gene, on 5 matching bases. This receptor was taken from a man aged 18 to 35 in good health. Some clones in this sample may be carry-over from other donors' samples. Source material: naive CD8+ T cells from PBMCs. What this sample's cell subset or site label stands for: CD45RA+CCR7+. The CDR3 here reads CASSLFDSGNTEAFF. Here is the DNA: TGTGCCAGCAGTTTGTTCGACAGTGGGAACACTGAAGCTTTCTTT.